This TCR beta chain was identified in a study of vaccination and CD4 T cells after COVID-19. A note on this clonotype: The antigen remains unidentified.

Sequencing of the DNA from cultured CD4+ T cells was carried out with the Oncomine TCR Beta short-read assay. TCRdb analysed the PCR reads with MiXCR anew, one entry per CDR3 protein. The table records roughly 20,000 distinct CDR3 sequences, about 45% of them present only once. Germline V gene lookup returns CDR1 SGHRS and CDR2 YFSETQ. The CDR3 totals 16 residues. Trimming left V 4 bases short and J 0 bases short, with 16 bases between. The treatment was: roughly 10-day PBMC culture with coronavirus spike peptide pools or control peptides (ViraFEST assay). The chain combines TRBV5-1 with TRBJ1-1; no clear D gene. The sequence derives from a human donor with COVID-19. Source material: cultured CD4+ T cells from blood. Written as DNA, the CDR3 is TGCGCCAGCAGCCCCCGAGGTGAGCGCTTGAACACTGAAGCTTTCTTT. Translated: CASSPRGERLNTEAFF.